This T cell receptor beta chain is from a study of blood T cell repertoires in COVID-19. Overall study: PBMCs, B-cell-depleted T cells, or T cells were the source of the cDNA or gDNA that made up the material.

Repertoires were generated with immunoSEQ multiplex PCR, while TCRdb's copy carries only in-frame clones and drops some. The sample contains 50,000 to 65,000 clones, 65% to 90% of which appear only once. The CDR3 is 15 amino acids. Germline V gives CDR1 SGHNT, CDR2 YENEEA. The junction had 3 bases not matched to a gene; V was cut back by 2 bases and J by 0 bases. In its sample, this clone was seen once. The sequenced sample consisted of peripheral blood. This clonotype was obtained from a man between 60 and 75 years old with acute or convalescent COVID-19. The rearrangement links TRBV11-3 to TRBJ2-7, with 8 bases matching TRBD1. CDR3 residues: CASSLFGQGSYEQYF. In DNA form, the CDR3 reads TGTGCCAGCAGCTTATTCGGACAGGGCTCCTACGAGCAGTACTTC.